A selection of T cell receptor beta chains follows, all from one sample in a study of long-term antiretroviral therapy in people with HIV. The data were produced by immunoSEQ multiplex PCR, yet TCRdb's version contains in-frame clones alone and is incomplete. The sample holds 25,000 to 35,000 clones, 85% to 90% seen once. The material was unsorted PBMCs, obtained 1.8 years after starting antiretroviral therapy. The source is a woman aged 18-29 years with HIV. The CDR3 runs from the conserved cysteine through the conserved F or W. D genes are given only for firm matches. Size is stated for part of the rows, as once, few or many counts, or as a class when the clone is expanded.

v_call,d_call,j_call,clone_size,cdr3_nt,cdr3_aa
TRBV7-9,TRBD1,TRBJ1-4,-,TGTGCCAGCAGGGACGGACAGGGAGGAGGAACTAATGAAAAACTGTTTTTT,CASRDGQGGGTNEKLFF
TRBV15,TRBD2,TRBJ2-1,once,TGTGCCACCAGCAGAGATTTAGCGGGGCTCGAGCAGTTCTTC,CATSRDLAGLEQFF
TRBV6-1,TRBD2,TRBJ2-1,-,TGTGCCAGCAGTGAGAGAATCGCTATAGCGGGAGGGCCGGGTGAGCAGTTCTTC,CASSERIAIAGGPGEQFF
TRBV7-8,-,TRBJ1-1,-,TGTGCCAGCAGCTTAGTGGGGGCGGGCACTGAAGCTTTCTTT,CASSLVGAGTEAFF
TRBV28,-,TRBJ2-5,-,TGTGCCAGCAGGCTACAGGGTTCGAAAGAGACCCAGTACTTC,CASRLQGSKETQYF
TRBV4-3,-,TRBJ2-6,-,TGCGCCAGCAGCCAAATAGTAGCGTTAGCTGGGGCCAACGTCCTGACTTTC,CASSQIVALAGANVLTF
TRBV9,-,TRBJ2-5,-,TGTGCCAGCAGCGGCGGGCGGCGGAGCGAGTTTCAAGAGACCCAGTACTTC,CASSGGRRSEFQETQYF
TRBV9,-,TRBJ1-2,once,TGTGCCAGCAGCGTAGAGAATCAGGGAATCGGCGGCTACACCTTC,CASSVENQGIGGYTF
TRBV7-3,TRBD1,TRBJ2-2,-,TGTGCCAGCAGCCCACCGGGACAGGGGGCTGACGGGGAGCTGTTTTTT,CASSPPGQGADGELFF
TRBV27,-,TRBJ2-7,-,TGTGCCAGCAGTTTATCGTCAGGGGCGGAGAGGAACGAGCAGTACTTC,CASSLSSGAERNEQYF
TRBV7-9,TRBD2,TRBJ2-1,-,TGTGCCAGCCTCACGGGAGGGAGCAATGAGCAGTTCTTC,CASLTGGSNEQFF
TRBV7-3,-,TRBJ2-2,-,TGTGCCAGCAGCTTAGTATCCGGGACCCTTCTCGGGGAGCTGTTTTTT,CASSLVSGTLLGELFF
TRBV5-4,-,TRBJ2-6,-,TGTGCCAGCAGCGGGGGAGGGACAAAGACCCCTGGGGCCAACGTCCTGACTTTC,CASSGGGTKTPGANVLTF
TRBV25-1,-,TRBJ1-5,-,TGTGCCAGCAGTGATGGGGCGGGAGACGAGGGCAATCAGCCCCAGCATTTT,CASSDGAGDEGNQPQHF
TRBV4-2,TRBD1,TRBJ2-5,-,TGTGCCAGCAGCCAAGAACCCCAAGGGGGCTTGGAGGAGACCCAGTACTTC,CASSQEPQGGLEETQYF
TRBV11-2,TRBD1,TRBJ2-7,-,TGTGCCAGCAGCTCACCGGGACAGGGAGTTGGCTACGAGCAGTACTTC,CASSSPGQGVGYEQYF
TRBV7-9,TRBD1,TRBJ2-7,-,TGTGCCAGCAGCTCGGGGGGGGACAGGGGACCCGAAGGCCACGAGCAGTACTTC,CASSSGGDRGPEGHEQYF
TRBV15,TRBD1,TRBJ2-7,-,TGTGCCACCAGCAGGGGAACAGGGGGCTACGAGCAGTACTTC,CATSRGTGGYEQYF
TRBV9,-,TRBJ1-2,-,TGTGCCAGCAGCGTAGATCAGGGAGGCATGGATGGCTACACCTTC,CASSVDQGGMDGYTF
TRBV9,-,TRBJ2-7,-,TGTGCCAGCAGCGTAGCACAGGGCCACGAGCAGTACTTC,CASSVAQGHEQYF
TRBV10-3,-,TRBJ2-7,-,TGTGCCATCAGTGAAATAGATTGGACTCAAAACTACGAGCAGTACTTC,CAISEIDWTQNYEQYF
TRBV6-5,-,TRBJ1-4,-,TGTGCCAGCAGTTCCCACATAGCAACTAATGAAAAACTGTTTTTT,CASSSHIATNEKLFF
TRBV13,TRBD1,TRBJ2-1,-,TGTGCCAGCACCCCAGCGACAGGGAAAATCTCCTACAATGAGCAGTTCTTC,CASTPATGKISYNEQFF
TRBV27,TRBD1,TRBJ2-2,-,TGTGCCAGCAGTTCAAGGGGGCTTGGCACCGGGGAGCTGTTTTTT,CASSSRGLGTGELFF
TRBV28,TRBD1,TRBJ1-5,once,TGTGCCAGCAGATTGGACAGGGATTACTATCTCCAGCCCCAGCATTTT,CASRLDRDYYLQPQHF
TRBV18,-,TRBJ1-3,-,TGTGCCAGCTCACCGCCGGGCTCTGGAAACACCATATATTTT,CASSPPGSGNTIYF
TRBV10-3,TRBD2,TRBJ2-1,-,TGTGCCATCGCCGGGACTATCGATGAGCAGTTCTTC,CAIAGTIDEQFF
TRBV19,TRBD1,TRBJ2-1,-,TGTGCCAGCCGGTCGGACAGGGGGTTAAATGAGCAGTTCTTC,CASRSDRGLNEQFF
TRBV11-1,-,TRBJ2-1,-,TGTGCCAGCAGCTCTCAATTCCTCCACCCCCCCAATGAGCAGTTCTTC,CASSSQFLHPPNEQFF
TRBV9,-,TRBJ2-5,-,TGTGCCAGCAGCGTGAACCCCCCGCAGGGAAACCCCCAAGAGACCCAGTACTTC,CASSVNPPQGNPQETQYF
TRBV29-1,TRBD1,TRBJ2-1,-,TGCAGCGTTATGGGACAGGGTTCCTACAATGAGCAGTTCTTC,CSVMGQGSYNEQFF
TRBV7-3,TRBD1,TRBJ1-2,-,TGTGCCAGCAGCCCGACCGGGACAGGATACGATGGCTACACCTTC,CASSPTGTGYDGYTF
TRBV4-3,-,TRBJ2-1,once,TGCGCCAGCAGCCAACGCCTAGGGGGGACCTACGAGAGCGAGCAGTTCTTC,CASSQRLGGTYESEQFF
TRBV5-6,-,TRBJ1-6,-,TGTGCCAGCAGCTTGGGCCCAAGATATTATTCACCCCTCCACTTT,CASSLGPRYYSPLHF
TRBV6-5,-,TRBJ2-7,few,TGTGCCACCATGTCGGGGCGGGATTACGAGCAGTACTTC,CATMSGRDYEQYF
TRBV11-2,TRBD1,TRBJ1-1,-,TGTGCCAGCAGCTTAAGCTCTACAGGGGTGAGGACTGAAGCTTTCTTT,CASSLSSTGVRTEAFF
TRBV19,TRBD1,TRBJ2-7,-,TGTGCCAGTACCCCCCAGGCGACAGGGTCCTACGAGCAGTACTTC,CASTPQATGSYEQYF
TRBV6-5,TRBD1,TRBJ2-5,-,TGTGCCAGCAGTTACTCCGGGACAGGGAGGTGGGAGACCCAGTACTTC,CASSYSGTGRWETQYF
TRBV6-5,TRBD2,TRBJ2-7,-,TGTGCCAGCAGTTACTCGGCGGGGGGGCGGGACGAGCAGTACTTC,CASSYSAGGRDEQYF
TRBV7-9,-,TRBJ2-7,-,TGTGCCAGCAGCTTAGCTCCGGTCTACGAGCAGTACTTC,CASSLAPVYEQYF
TRBV4-3,-,TRBJ2-1,-,TGCGCCAGCAGCCAAGATTCGGGGTTCTACAATGAGCAGTTCTTC,CASSQDSGFYNEQFF
TRBV7-2,TRBD2,TRBJ2-3,-,TGTGCCAGCAGCCTTAGCGGGAGGGGCACAGATACGCAGTATTTT,CASSLSGRGTDTQYF
TRBV7-1,-,TRBJ1-5,-,TGTGCCAGCAGCAAAGAGGGGCGATTGGGGCCCCAGCATTTT,CASSKEGRLGPQHF
TRBV11-3,-,TRBJ2-5,-,TGTGCCAGCAGCTTATACGGGGGCCAAGAGACCCAGTACTTC,CASSLYGGQETQYF
TRBV28,-,TRBJ1-2,-,TGTGCCAGCGGTCATTCGGCCGATCGGGACGGCTACACCTTC,CASGHSADRDGYTF
TRBV5-1,TRBD2,TRBJ2-2,-,TGCGCCAGCAGCCATAAGACTAGCGGGAACACCGGGGAGCTGTTTTTT,CASSHKTSGNTGELFF
TRBV29-1,-,TRBJ2-6,-,TGCAGCGTCCGAGTTCACGACTCTGGGGCCAACGTCCTGACTTTC,CSVRVHDSGANVLTF
TRBV25-1,TRBD2,TRBJ2-1,-,TGTGCCAGCTCCGTTTCGGGAGGGAGTGAGCAGTTCTTC,CASSVSGGSEQFF
TRBV4-3,TRBD2,TRBJ2-7,-,TGCGCCAGCAGCCAGGGGGGGAGTCCCTCCTACGAGCAGTACTTC,CASSQGGSPSYEQYF
TRBV19,TRBD1,TRBJ2-1,-,TGTGCCAGTAGTCGGGGCAGGGGGAACAATGAGCAGTTCTTC,CASSRGRGNNEQFF
TRBV10-3,TRBD2,TRBJ2-5,-,TGTGCCATCAGTGACTCAGCGGGAGCCTTGGAGACCCAGTACTTC,CAISDSAGALETQYF
TRBV11-2,-,TRBJ2-1,-,TGTGCCAGCAGCTGGGATCTAGGGGGTGGCGAGCAGTTCTTC,CASSWDLGGGEQFF
TRBV27,TRBD1,TRBJ1-1,-,TGTGCCAGCAGTTTAGGTTGGGACAGGGTGGCTTTCTTT,CASSLGWDRVAFF
TRBV6-1,TRBD1,TRBJ2-7,-,TGTGCCAGCAGCAGGACAGGGCTCGAGCAGTACTTC,CASSRTGLEQYF